This TCR beta chain is drawn from a study of OX40 agonist ivuxolimab in advanced cancers. A note on the overall study: Ivuxolimab was a fully human IgG2 agonistic monoclonal antibody targeting the costimulatory receptor OX40 (CD134). The monotherapy dose-escalation portion (N of about 50 patients) of the phase I ivuxolimab trial is reported in the paper. Intravenous ivuxolimab was administered to patients every 2 weeks at six dose levels: 0.01, 0.1, 0.3, 1.5, 3 and 10 mg/kg. Three dose-escalation patients achieved partial responses, one with hepatocellular carcinoma and two with cutaneous melanoma. Prior anti-PD-1, anti-PD-L1 or anti-CTLA-4 therapy was permitted, and checkpoint inhibitors had been received by around 40% of dose-escalation patients. A male proportion of nearly 85% and a mean age of approximately 61 years, ranging from 23 to 79, were recorded for the dose-escalation cohort. Peripheral TCRbeta sequencing aimed to test whether ivuxolimab altered TCR sequence diversity and caused clonal T-cell expansion. Among the approximately 50 dose-escalation patients, around 20 had hepatocellular carcinoma, 15 or so melanoma, 9 renal cell carcinoma and 9 head and neck cancer.

CDR1 MNHEY and CDR2 SMNVEV were looked up in the germline V gene (reference sequence). V loses 2 bases, J loses 2 bases, and the germline ends lie 9 bases apart. The CDR3 runs 14 amino acids, cysteine and phenylalanine included. The CDR3 DNA has 42 bases and is translated from base 1. The trial excluded patients who had a history of autoimmune disease or were on systemic immunosuppression. In every dose cohort, peripheral blood was drawn for TCR sequencing at baseline, cycle 4 day 1, and cycle 7 day 1. The samples were taken from a phase I, first-in-human, multicenter, open-label dose-escalation trial of ivuxolimab. Adults with locally advanced or metastatic melanoma, renal cell, hepatocellular, or head and neck squamous cell carcinoma were enrolled in the trial. Before TCR sequencing, CD4+ T cells and CD8+ T cells were sorted from peripheral blood as separate populations. Beyond this particular receptor, the publication reports: In the 0.1-3.0 mg/kg groups, partial responders had among the lowest normalized peripheral clonal expansion, particularly in CD8+ T cells. Low levels of normalized T-cell clonal expansion were also seen in some patients who did not respond. Clonal expansion of both CD4+ and CD8+ blood T cells was observed from baseline to week 6 at doses 0.1 to 3.0 mg/kg. After ivuxolimab, more expanded clones were found on average in CD8+ T cells than in CD4+ T cells. The antigen specificity of the clonally expanded peripheral T cells was not determined.

To sequence the TCRbeta CDR3 region, genomic DNA was isolated from the sorted cells. The immunoSEQ Assay was used for sequencing of TCRbeta CDR3 regions. TCRdb obtained this table from immuneACCESS and retained in-frame rearrangements with V and J assigned. These tables miss some clones; where compared with another copy, unresolved V genes account for less than half of the shortfall, and the remainder is unexplained. The sample contains about 99,000 clones, around 96% of them found a single time. Of the sample, about 2% is held by the ten largest clones. In regard to this clone: Its antigen is still unknown. No base qualities exist here, and no much larger clone lies one base off it.

The sequence derives from an adult with an advanced solid tumor such as melanoma, head and neck, liver or kidney cancer. The rearranged chain carries TRBV27 and TRBJ1-2; no D segment can be confidently identified. The sample consisted of CD4+ or CD8+ T cells sorted from blood, taken in a trial of the OX40 agonist ivuxolimab. The nucleotides are TGTGCCAGCAGTTTAGACGGGGAAAACTATGGCTACACCTTC. This encodes CASSLDGENYGYTF.